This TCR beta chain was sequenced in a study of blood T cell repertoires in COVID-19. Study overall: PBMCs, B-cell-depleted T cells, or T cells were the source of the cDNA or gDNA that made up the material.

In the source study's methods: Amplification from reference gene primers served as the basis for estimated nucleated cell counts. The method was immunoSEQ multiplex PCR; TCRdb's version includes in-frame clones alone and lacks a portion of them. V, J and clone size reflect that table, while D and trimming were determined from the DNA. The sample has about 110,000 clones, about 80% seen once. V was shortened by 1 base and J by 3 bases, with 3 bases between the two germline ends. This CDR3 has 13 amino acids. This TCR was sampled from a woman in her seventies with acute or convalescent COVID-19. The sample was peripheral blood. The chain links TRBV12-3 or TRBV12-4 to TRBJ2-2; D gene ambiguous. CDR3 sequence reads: CASSLGHTGELFF. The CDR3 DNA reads TGTGCCAGCAGTTTAGGGCACACCGGGGAGCTGTTTTTT.